This T cell receptor beta chain was obtained from a study of blood T cell repertoires in COVID-19. The CDR3 extends over 14 amino acids. Trimming removed 0 bases from V and 9 bases from J; junction bases left unmatched: 7. Germline lookup yields CDR1 MDHEN and CDR2 SYDVKM. Data came from immunoSEQ multiplex PCR; TCRdb stores just in-frame clones and leaves some out. The sample shows about 350,000 clones, more than 85% of them seen only once. The source material was PBMCs or T cells enriched from blood (not recorded which). This TCR was recovered from a woman aged 25 to 45 who had recovered from COVID-19. The V and J genes are TRBV28 and TRBJ1-1; 7 positions agree with TRBD1. The CDR3 here is CASSLWAGGKKAFF. The CDR3 DNA is TGTGCCAGCAGTTTATGGGCAGGGGGTAAGAAAGCTTTCTTT.